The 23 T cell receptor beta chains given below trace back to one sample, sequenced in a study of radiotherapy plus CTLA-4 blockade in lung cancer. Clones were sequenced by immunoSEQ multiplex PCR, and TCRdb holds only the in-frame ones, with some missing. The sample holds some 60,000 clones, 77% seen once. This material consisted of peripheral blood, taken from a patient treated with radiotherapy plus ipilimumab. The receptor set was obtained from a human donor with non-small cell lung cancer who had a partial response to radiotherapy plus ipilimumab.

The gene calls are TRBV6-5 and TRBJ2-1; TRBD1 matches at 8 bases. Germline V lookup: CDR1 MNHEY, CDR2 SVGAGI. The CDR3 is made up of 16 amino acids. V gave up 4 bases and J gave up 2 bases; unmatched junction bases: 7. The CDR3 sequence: CASSSETGVAYNEQFF. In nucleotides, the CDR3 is TGTGCCAGCAGTTCCGAGACAGGGGTGGCCTACAATGAGCAGTTCTTC.

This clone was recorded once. The CDR3 DNA sequence: TGTGCCAGCAGCGGGGTAGCGGGATTAATCACAGATACGCAGTATTTT. This codes for CASSGVAGLITDTQYF. The chain recombines TRBV5-6 with TRBJ2-3; 8 bases are a match to TRBD2. Germline lookup yields CDR1 SGHDT and CDR2 YYEEEE. The J segment lost 2 bases and the V segment lost 4 bases, leaving 9 bases of the junction unmatched. The CDR3 is made up of 16 amino acids.

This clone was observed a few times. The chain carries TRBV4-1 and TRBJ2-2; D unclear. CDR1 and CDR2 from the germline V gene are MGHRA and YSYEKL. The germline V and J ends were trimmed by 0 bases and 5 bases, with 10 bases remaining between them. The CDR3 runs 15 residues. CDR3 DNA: TGCGCCAGCAGCCAAGATGACTTGCCAACCGGGGAGCTGTTTTTT. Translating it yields CASSQDDLPTGELFF.

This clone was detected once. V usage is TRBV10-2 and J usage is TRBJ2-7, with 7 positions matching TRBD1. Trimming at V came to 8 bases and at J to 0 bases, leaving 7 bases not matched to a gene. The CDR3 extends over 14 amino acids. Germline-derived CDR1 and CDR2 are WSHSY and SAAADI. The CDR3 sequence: CASRQRDSSYEQYF. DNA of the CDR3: TGCGCCAGCCGCCAAAGGGACAGCTCCTACGAGCAGTACTTC.

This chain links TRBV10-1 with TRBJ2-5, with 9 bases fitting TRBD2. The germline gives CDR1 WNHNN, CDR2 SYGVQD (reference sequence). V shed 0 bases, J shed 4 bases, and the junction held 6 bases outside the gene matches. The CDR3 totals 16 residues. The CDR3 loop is CASSESPSGAGETQYF. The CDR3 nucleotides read TGCGCCAGCAGTGAGTCGCCTAGCGGGGCAGGAGAGACCCAGTACTTC.

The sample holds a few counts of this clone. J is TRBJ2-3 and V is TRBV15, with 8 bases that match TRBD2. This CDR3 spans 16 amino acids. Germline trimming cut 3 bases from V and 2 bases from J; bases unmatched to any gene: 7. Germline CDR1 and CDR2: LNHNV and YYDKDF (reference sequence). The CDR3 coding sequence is TGTGCCACCAGCAGGAAAGCGGGGGCCGTCACAGATACGCAGTATTTT. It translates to CATSRKAGAVTDTQYF. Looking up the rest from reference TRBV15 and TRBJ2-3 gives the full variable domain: DAMVIQNPRYQVTQFGKPVTLSCSQTLNHNVMYWYQQKSSQAPKLLFHYYDKDFNNEADTPDNFQSRRPNTSFCFLDIRSPGLGDTAMYLCATSRKAGAVTDTQYFGPGTRLTVL.

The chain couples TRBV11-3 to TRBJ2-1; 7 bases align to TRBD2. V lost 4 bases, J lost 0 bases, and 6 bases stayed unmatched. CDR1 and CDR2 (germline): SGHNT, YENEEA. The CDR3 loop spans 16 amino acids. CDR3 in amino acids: CASSSSSGPSYNEQFF. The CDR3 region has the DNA TGTGCCAGCAGCTCCTCTAGCGGCCCCTCCTACAATGAGCAGTTCTTC.

CDR3 loop: CASRARGLPGGGYTF. The CDR3 region has the DNA TGTGCCAGCAGGGCCCGCGGGCTACCTGGAGGCGGCTACACCTTC. The rearrangement links TRBV2 to TRBJ1-2; D gene unclear. This CDR3 contains 15 residues. CDR1 SNHLY and CDR2 FYNNEI come from the germline V gene. V was trimmed by 6 bases and J by 8 bases, leaving 22 bases between them.

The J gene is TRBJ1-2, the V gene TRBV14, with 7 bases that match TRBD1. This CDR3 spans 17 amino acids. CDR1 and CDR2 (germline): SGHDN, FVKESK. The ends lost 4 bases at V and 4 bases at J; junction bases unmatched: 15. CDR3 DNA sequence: TGTGCCAGCAGCCGAGACGGGACAGCTGGAATGACCTATGGCTACACCTTC. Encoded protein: CASSRDGTAGMTYGYTF.

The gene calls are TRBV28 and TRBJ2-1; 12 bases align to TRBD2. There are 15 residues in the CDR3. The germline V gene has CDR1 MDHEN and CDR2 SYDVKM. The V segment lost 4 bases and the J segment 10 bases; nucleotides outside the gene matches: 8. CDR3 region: CASSSSGGVLGEQFF. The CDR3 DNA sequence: TGTGCCAGCAGTTCTAGCGGGGGGGTACTAGGGGAGCAGTTCTTC.

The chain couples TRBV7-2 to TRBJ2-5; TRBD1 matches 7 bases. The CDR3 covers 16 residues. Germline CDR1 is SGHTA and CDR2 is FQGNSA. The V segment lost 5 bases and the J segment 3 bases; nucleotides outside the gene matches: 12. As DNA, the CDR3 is TGTGCCAGCAGCGTAGAGATCGGGACAGCCAAAGAGACCCAGTACTTC. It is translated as CASSVEIGTAKETQYF.

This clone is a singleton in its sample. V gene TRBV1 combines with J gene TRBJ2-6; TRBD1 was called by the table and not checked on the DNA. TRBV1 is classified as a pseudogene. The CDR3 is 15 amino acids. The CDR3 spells CTSSCAQSRANVLTF. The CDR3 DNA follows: TGCACCAGCAGTTGTGCACAAAGTCGGGCCAACGTCCTGACTTTC.

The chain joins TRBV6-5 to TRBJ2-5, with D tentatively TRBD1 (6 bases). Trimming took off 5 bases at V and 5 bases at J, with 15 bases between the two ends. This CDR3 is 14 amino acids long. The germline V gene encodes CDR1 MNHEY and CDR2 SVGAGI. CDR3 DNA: TGTGCCAGCAGTGGGACACAACAAGCGGAGACCCAGTACTTC. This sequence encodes CASSGTQQAETQYF.

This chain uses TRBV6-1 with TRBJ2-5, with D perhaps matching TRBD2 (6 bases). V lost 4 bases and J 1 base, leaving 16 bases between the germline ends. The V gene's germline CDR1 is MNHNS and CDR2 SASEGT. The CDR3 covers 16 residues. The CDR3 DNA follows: TGTGCCAGCAGTGTTCGGGACGGGGGAACCCAAGAGACCCAGTACTTC. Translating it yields CASSVRDGGTQETQYF.

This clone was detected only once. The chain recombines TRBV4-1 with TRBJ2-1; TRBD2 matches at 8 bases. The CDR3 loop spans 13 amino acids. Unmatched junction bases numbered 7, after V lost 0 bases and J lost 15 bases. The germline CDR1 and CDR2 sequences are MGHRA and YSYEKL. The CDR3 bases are TGCGCCAGCAGCCAAGAGGGGGGCGGGGGGTGGTTCTTC. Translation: CASSQEGGGGWFF.

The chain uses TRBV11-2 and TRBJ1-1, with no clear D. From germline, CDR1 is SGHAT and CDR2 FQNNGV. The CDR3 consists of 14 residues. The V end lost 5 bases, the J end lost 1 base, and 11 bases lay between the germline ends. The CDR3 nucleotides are TGTGCCAGCAGCAAAAGAGCAGGGAACACTGAAGCTTTCTTT. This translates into CASSKRAGNTEAFF.

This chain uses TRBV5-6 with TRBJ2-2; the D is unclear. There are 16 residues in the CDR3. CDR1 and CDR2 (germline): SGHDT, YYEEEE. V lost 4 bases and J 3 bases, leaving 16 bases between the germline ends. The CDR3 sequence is CASSPRVLPYTGELFF. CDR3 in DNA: TGTGCCAGCAGCCCCCGGGTCCTACCCTACACCGGGGAGCTGTTTTTT.

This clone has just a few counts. The CDR3 spells CASSVDPSGGYEQYF. The DNA for the CDR3 is TGTGCCAGCAGCGTAGACCCTAGCGGGGGTTACGAGCAGTACTTC. This chain connects TRBV9 to TRBJ2-7; 10 nucleotides line up with TRBD2. Germline V gene sequence: CDR1 SGDLS, CDR2 YYNGEE. The CDR3 extends over 15 amino acids. Trimming took 0 bases from V and 4 from J; bases not matched to a gene: 4.

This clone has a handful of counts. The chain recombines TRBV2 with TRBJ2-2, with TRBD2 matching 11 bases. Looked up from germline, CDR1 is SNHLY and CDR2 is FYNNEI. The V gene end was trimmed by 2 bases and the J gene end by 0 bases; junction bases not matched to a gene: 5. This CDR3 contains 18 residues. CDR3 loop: CASSERLAGGPNTGELFF. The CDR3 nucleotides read TGTGCCAGCAGTGAACGTTTAGCGGGGGGGCCGAACACCGGGGAGCTGTTTTTT.

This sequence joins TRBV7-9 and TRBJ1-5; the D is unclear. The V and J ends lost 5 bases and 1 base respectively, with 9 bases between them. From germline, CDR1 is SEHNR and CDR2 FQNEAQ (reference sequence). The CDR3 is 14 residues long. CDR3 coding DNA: TGTGCCAGCAGCCAGGCTGGGAGCAATCAGCCCCAGCATTTT. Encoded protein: CASSQAGSNQPQHF.

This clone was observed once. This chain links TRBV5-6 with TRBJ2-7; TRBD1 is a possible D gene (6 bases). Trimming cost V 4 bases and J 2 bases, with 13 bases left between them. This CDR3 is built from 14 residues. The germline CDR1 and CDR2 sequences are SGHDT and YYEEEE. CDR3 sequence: CASSTQGSPYEQYF. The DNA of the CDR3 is TGTGCCAGCAGCACACAGGGATCCCCCTACGAGCAGTACTTC. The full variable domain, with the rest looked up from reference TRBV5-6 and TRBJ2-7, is DAGVTQSPTHLIKTRGQQVTLRCSPKSGHDTVSWYQQALGQGPQFIFQYYEEEERQRGNFPDRFSGHQFPNYSSELNVNALLLGDSALYLCASSTQGSPYEQYFGPGTRLTVT.

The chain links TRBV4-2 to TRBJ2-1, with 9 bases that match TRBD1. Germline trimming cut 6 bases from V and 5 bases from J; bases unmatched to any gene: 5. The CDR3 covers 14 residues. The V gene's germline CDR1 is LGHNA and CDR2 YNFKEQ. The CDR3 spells CASSIRDRDNEQFF. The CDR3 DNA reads TGTGCCAGCAGTATCCGGGACAGGGACAATGAGCAGTTCTTC.

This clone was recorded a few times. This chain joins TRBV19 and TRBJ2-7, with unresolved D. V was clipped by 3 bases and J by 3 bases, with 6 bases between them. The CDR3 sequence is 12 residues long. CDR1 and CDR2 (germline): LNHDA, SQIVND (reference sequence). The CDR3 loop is CASSMVGYEQYF. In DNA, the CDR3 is TGTGCCAGTAGTATGGTCGGCTACGAGCAGTACTTC. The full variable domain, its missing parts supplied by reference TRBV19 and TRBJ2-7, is DGGITQSPKYLFRKEGQNVTLSCEQNLNHDAMYWYRQDPGQGLRLIYYSQIVNDFQKGDIAEGYSVSREKKESFPLTVTSAQKNPTAFYLCASSMVGYEQYFGPGTRLTVT.